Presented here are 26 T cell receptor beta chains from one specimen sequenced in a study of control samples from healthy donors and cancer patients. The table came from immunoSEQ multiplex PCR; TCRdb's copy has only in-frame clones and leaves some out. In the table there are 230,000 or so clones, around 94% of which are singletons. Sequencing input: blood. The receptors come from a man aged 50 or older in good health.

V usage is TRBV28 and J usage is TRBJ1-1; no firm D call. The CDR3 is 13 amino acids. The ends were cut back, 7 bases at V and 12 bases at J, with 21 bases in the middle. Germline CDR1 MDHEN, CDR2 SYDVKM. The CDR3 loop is CASNLYMEGMTFF. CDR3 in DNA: TGTGCCAGCAACCTTTATATGGAGGGAATGACTTTCTTT.

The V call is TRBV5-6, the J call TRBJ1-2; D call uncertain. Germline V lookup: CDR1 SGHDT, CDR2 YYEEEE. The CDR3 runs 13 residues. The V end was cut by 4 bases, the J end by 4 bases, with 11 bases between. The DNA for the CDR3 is TGTGCCAGCAGCCTCCCAGTTACCTATGGCTACACCTTC. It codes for CASSLPVTYGYTF.

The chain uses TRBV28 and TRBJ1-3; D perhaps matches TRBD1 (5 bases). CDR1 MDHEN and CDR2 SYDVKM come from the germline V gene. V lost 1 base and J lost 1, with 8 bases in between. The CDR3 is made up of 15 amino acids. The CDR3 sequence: CASSLFGGSGNTIYF. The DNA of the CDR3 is TGTGCCAGCAGTTTATTTGGGGGGTCTGGAAACACCATATATTTT.

CDR3 nucleotides: TGTGCCAGCAGCTCTAAGGGGAGCTACGAGCAGTACGTC. As protein: CASSSKGSYEQYV. The chain uses TRBV5-4 and TRBJ2-7; D tentatively reads TRBD1 or TRBD2 (5 bases each). The CDR3 spans 13 residues. Germline V gene sequence: CDR1 SGHNT, CDR2 YYREEE (reference sequence). V was trimmed by 3 bases and J by 3 bases, leaving 10 bases between them.

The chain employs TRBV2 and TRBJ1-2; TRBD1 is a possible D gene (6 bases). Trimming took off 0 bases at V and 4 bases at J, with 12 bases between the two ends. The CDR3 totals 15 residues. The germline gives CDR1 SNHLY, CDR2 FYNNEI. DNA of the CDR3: TGTGCCAGCAGTGAAGCGCGGGGGGCGGTCTATGGCTACACCTTC. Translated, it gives CASSEARGAVYGYTF. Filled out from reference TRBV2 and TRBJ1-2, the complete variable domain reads EPEVTQTPSHQVTQMGQEVILRCVPISNHLYFYWYRQILGQKVEFLVSFYNNEISEKSEIFDDQFSVERPDGSNFTLKIRSTKLEDSAMYFCASSEARGAVYGYTFGSGTRLTVV.

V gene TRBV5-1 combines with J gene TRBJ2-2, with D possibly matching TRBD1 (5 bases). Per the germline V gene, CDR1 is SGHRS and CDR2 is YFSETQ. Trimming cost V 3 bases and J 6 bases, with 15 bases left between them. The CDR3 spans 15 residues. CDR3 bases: TGCGCCAGCAGCTCGACTGGGGCGATCGCCGGGGAGCTGTTTTTT. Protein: CASSSTGAIAGELFF. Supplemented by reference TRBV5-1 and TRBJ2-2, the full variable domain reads KAGVTQTPRYLIKTRGQQVTLSCSPISGHRSVSWYQQTPGQGLQFLFEYFSETQRNKGNFPGRFSGRQFSNSRSEMNVSTLELGDSALYLCASSSTGAIAGELFFGEGSRLTVL.

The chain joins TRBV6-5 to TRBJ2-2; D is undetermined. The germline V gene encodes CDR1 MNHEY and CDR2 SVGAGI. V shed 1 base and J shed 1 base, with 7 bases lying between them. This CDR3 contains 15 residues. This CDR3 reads CASSYFTVNTGELFF. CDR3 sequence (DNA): TGTGCCAGCAGTTACTTCACGGTGAACACCGGGGAGCTGTTTTTT.

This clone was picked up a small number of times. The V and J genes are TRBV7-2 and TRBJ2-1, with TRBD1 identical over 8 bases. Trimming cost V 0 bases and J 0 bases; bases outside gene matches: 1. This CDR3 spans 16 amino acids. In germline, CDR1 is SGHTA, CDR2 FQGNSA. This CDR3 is CASSLAGTGSYNEQFF. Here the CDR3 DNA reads TGTGCCAGCAGCTTAGCGGGGACAGGCTCCTACAATGAGCAGTTCTTC. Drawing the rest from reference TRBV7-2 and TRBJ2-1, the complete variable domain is GAGVSQSPSNKVTEKGKDVELRCDPISGHTALYWYRQSLGQGLEFLIYFQGNSAPDKSGLPSDRFSAERTGGSVSTLTIQRTQQEDSAVYLCASSLAGTGSYNEQFFGPGTRLTVL.

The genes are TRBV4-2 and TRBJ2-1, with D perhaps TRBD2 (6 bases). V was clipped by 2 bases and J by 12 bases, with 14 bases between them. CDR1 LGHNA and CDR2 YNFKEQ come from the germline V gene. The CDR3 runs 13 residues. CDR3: CASSQSGRDMQFF. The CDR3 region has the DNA TGTGCCAGCAGCCAAAGCGGGCGGGATATGCAGTTCTTC.

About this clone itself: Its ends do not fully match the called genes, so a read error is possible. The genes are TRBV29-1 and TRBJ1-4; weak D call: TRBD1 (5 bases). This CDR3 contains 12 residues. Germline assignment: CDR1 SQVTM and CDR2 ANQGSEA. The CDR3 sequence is CSAGAANEKLFF. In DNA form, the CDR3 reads TGCAGCGCCGGGGCGGCTAACGAAAAACTGTTTTTT.

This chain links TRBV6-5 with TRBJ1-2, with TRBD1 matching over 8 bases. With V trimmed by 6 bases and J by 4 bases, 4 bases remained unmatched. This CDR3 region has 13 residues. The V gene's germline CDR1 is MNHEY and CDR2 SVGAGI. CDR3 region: CASRGDRLYGYTF. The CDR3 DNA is TGTGCCAGCAGGGGGGACAGGCTCTATGGCTACACCTTC.

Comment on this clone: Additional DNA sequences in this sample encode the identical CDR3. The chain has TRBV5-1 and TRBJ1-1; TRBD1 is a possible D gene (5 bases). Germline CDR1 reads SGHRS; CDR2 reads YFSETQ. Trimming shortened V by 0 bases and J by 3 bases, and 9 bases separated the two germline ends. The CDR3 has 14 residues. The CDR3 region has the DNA TGCGCCAGCAGCTTGGTCTTGGGGGACACTGAAGCTTTCTTT. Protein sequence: CASSLVLGDTEAFF.

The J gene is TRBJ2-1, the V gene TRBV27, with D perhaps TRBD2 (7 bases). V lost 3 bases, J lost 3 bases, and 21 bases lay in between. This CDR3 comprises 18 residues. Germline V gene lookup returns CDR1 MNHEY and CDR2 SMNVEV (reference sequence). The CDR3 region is CASSFRPPNGGHYNEQFF. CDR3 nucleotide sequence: TGTGCCAGCAGTTTCCGACCTCCTAACGGGGGGCACTACAATGAGCAGTTCTTC.

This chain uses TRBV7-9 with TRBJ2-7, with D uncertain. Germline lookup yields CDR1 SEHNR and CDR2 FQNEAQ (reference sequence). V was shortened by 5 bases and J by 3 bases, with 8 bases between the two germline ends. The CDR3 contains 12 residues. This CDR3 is CASSQAGYEQYV. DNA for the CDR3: TGTGCCAGCAGCCAGGCAGGCTACGAGCAGTACGTC.

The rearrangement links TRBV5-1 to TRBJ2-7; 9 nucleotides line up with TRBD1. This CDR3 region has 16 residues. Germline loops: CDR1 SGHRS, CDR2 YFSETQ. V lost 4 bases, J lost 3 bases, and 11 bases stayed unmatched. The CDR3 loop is CASSATGTGRLYEQYF. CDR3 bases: TGCGCCAGCAGCGCAACCGGGACAGGGAGGCTCTACGAGCAGTACTTC.

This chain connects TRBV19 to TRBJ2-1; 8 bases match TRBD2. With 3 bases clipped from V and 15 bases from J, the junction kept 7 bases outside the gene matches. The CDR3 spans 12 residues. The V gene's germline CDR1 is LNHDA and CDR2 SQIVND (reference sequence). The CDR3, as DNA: TGTGCCAGTAGTATGGGACTAGGGTCTCCGTTCTTC. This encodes CASSMGLGSPFF.

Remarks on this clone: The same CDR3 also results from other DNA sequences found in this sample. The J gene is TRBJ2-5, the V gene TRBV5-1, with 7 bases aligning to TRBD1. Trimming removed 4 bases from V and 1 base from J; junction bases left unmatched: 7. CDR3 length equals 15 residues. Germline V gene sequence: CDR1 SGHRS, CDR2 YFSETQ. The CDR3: CASSGGAGGQETQYF. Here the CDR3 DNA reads TGCGCCAGCAGCGGTGGGGCAGGGGGCCAAGAGACCCAGTACTTC.

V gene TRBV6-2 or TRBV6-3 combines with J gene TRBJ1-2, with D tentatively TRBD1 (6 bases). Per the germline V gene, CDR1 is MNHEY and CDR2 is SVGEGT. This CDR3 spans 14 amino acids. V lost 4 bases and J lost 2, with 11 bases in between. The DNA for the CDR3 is TGTGCCAGCAGTTTCGACCAGGGGAACTATGGCTACACCTTC. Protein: CASSFDQGNYGYTF.

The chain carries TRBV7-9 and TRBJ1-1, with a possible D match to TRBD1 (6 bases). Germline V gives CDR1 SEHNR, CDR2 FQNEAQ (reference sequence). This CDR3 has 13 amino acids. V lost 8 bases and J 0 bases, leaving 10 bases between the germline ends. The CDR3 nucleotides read TGTGCCAGCTCAGGGGACATGAACACTGAAGCTTTCTTT. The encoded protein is CASSGDMNTEAFF.

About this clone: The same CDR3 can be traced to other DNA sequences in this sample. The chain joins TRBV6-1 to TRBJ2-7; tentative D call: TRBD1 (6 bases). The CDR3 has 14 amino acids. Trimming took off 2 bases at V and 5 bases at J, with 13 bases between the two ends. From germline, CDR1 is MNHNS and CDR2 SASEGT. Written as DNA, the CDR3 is TGTGCCAGCAGTGAACGCCAGGGGACAAACGAGCAGTACTTC. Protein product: CASSERQGTNEQYF.

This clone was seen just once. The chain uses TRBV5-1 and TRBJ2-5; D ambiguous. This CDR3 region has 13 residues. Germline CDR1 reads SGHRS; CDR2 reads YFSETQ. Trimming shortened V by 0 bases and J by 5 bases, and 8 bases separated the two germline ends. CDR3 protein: CASSLGSSETQYF. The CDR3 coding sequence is TGCGCCAGCAGCTTGGGATCCTCGGAGACCCAGTACTTC.

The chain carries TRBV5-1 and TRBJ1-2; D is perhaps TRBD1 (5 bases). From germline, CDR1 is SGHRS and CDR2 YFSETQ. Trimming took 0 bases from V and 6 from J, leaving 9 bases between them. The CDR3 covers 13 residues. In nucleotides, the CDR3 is TGCGCCAGCAGCTTGGAAGGGGCGGATGGCTACACCTTC. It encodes CASSLEGADGYTF.

The CDR3, as DNA: TGTGCCAGCGAGTTGACTAGTTTGGAGACCCAGTACTTC. It is translated as CASELTSLETQYF. This rearrangement joins TRBV6-5 to TRBJ2-5; possible D gene TRBD2, 6 bases. This CDR3 is 13 amino acids long. Trimming removed 8 bases at V and 5 bases at J, with 15 bases between. Germline lookup yields CDR1 MNHEY and CDR2 SVGAGI.

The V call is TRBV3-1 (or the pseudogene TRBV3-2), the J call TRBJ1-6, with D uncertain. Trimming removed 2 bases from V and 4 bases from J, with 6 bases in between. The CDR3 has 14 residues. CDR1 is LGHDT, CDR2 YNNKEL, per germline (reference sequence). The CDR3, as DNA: TGTGCCAGCAGCCAATTGGAGTATAATTCACCCCTCCACTTT. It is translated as CASSQLEYNSPLHF.

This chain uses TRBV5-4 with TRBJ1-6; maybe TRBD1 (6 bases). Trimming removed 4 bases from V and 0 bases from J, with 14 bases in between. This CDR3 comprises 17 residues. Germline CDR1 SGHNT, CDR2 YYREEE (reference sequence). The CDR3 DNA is TGTGCCAGCAGCCAGGACAGACTAAGCTCCTATAATTCACCCCTCCACTTT. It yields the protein CASSQDRLSSYNSPLHF. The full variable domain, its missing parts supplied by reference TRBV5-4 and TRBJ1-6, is ETGVTQSPTHLIKTRGQQVTLRCSSQSGHNTVSWYQQALGQGPQFIFQYYREEENGRGNFPPRFSGLQFPNYSSELNVNALELDDSALYLCASSQDRLSSYNSPLHFGNGTRLTVT.

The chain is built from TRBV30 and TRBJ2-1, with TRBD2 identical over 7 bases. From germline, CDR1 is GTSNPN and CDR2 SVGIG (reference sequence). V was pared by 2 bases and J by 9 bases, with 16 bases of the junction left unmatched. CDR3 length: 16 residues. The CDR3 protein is CAWSSLPSGRFGEQFF. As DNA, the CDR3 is TGTGCCTGGAGTTCCCTGCCTAGCGGTCGATTCGGTGAGCAGTTCTTC.